Below, one T cell receptor (beta chain) is given with its context. These data are taken from a study of blood T cell repertoires in COVID-19. Study details: Specimens from acute and convalescent COVID-19 originated in the United States, Italy and Spain.

Seattle patients were enrolled during active infection and followed longitudinally. The germline gives CDR1 SGHDT, CDR2 YYEEEE. Trimming removed 6 bases at V and 0 bases at J, with 15 bases between. The CDR3 contains 15 residues. The assay was immunoSEQ multiplex PCR, and TCRdb's table has in-frame clones only and misses some. This table has fewer than 250,000 clones, 80% to 95% appearing once. The chain couples TRBV5-6 to TRBJ2-5; tentatively, D is TRBD1 (6 bases). The clonotype comes from a man between 60 and 75 years old with COVID-19, enrolled during active disease. The sequencing sample was made of peripheral blood. CDR3 protein: CASTIYRDNQETQYF. The CDR3 nucleotides are TGTGCCAGCACCATCTACAGGGACAACCAAGAGACCCAGTACTTC.